The entry below describes one T cell receptor (beta chain). Its cognate antigen has yet to be identified. The sample holds no much larger clone one base away, and base qualities are not on file. This record comes from a study of shared clonotypes between healthy human individuals (dated by TCRdb to the early 2020s). The study in broad terms: The cohort comprised a couple of women and a few men aged 18 to 49 years. For each donor, CD4 naive and CD4 memory were each given three plates, CD8 naive was given two plates, and CD8 memory was given one plate. Different laboratories and diverse techniques were used to prepare libraries and sequence TCR repertoires, to increase sequencing depth and limit assay-specific biases. Each donor's leukapheresis produced roughly between about 0.8 and 10 billion PBMCs. To estimate repertoire size and how much clonotypes are shared between individuals, the study performed deep sequencing of blood TCR repertoires from about five healthy adults. What the research found in general, with its limitations: Sampling was restricted to blood, and TCR repertoires in tissue are likely to differ from TCR repertoires in blood. Across a few donors, roughly 5.1% of naive CD4, approximately 3.6% of naive CD8, approximately 2.5% of memory CD4, and 0.4% to 0.45% of memory CD8 clonotypes were shared. Even with the large sequencing depth, rarefaction of the sorted-subset datasets indicated that sequencing was incomplete. Based on pairwise subsampling, the degree of clonotype sharing among donors was expected to be affected by sequencing depth. Naive subsets generally had larger estimated clonotype richness than memory subsets did. Compared with non-shared clonotypes, the clonotypes found in all four sorted-subset donors had higher generation probabilities. Because the study included only a small number of donors, the genetic and exposure-history diversity represented was limited.

TCR CDR3 regions were amplified from genomic DNA by multiplex PCR using the deep immunoSEQ assay. Genomic DNA extracted from each cell subset was distributed evenly over all wells of several immunoSEQ 96-well plates, and each plate served as one replicate. For sorted subsets, each replicate PCR was loaded with approximately 0.2 ug genomic DNA, equivalent to 30,000 or so T cell genomes. Purified libraries were quantified with a Qubit 3.0 fluorometer, sized on a Bioanalyzer 2100, and re-quantified with the KAPA Library Quantification kit. A separate single-read 150-cycle Illumina NextSeq 550 flow cell was used to sequence each immunoSEQ 96-well plate. The authors' analysis ran thus. Because only junctional sequences without quality scores were contained in the immunoSEQ output, filtering matching that applied to full-length reads could not be performed. To assign V/J genes and CDR3, sequences were annotated using PyIR, a Python wrapper for IgBLAST v1.9, with IMGT germline references. Reads were filtered out if the reads had weak V/J assignments (E-value above 1e-6), no CDR3, stop codons, out-of-frame junctions, or ambiguous translated residues. V3J clonotypes were defined as sequences sharing the same inferred V gene, J gene, and CDR3 amino acid sequence. Percentage overlap between repertoires was calculated by dividing the number of shared unique clonotypes by the size of the smaller repertoire. Repertoire richness was assessed with RTK rarefaction, the Chao1 estimator, and Recon v2.1 estimates of unobserved clonotypes. Generation probabilities for all TCRbeta clonotypes obtained by the gDNA method from several donors were computed using OLGA. TCRdb retrieved this table from immuneACCESS and kept in-frame rearrangements only. Not all clones are present; in checked studies, unresolved V genes account for under half, and no reason is known for the remainder. That table gives V, J and clone size, and the DNA gave D and trimming. This sample comprises about 2.4 million clones, roughly 93% of them detected only once. The top ten constitute about 0.38% of the sample.

Healthy HIV-negative adults with no recently reported acute infections or vaccinations were included as donors. Every donor was a Caucasian adult residing in Nashville, Tennessee, USA. CD4+ T cells were enriched through magnetic negative selection, after which naive cells were positively selected on CD45RA and the remaining negative fraction served as the memory subset. Blood was collected by leukapheresis, and PBMCs were isolated by Ficoll-Histopaque density gradient centrifugation and then cryopreserved in liquid nitrogen vapor phase. Purity and quantity of every magnetically sorted T cell population were checked by analytical flow cytometry. Genomic DNA was isolated from each sorted fraction and quantified by UV absorbance on a Nanodrop 2000c. The CDR3, cysteine through phenylalanine, is 17 amino acids long. Solely the CDR3 DNA is kept, with 51 bases framed from the first base. The germline V gene (reference sequence) supplies CDR1 GTSNPN and CDR2 SVGIG. At the junction V is shortened by 7 bases and J by 2 bases; bases outside the gene matches: 16.

The rearranged segments are TRBV30 and TRBJ2-1, with 8 junctional bases fitting TRBD2. The TCR originated in a man aged 18 to 35 in good health. Some clones in this sample may be carry-over from other donors' samples. Source material: naive CD4+ T cells from PBMCs. According to the study, the label for this sample's cell subset or site signals: CD45RA+ positively selected. The DNA reads as follows: TGTGCCTCCCGACGCGGGAGGATGGGGGGCCCCTACAATGAGCAGTTCTTC. The encoded protein is CASRRGRMGGPYNEQFF.